These 8 T cell receptor beta chains share one sample of origin, sequenced in a study of read filtering for tumor transcriptome and immune sequencing. Molecular barcoded adaptors covering alpha/delta and beta/gamma chains were used on roughly 370 ng RNA. Each CDR3 protein gets one entry after TCRdb re-called the reads with MiXCR. This sample has around 40,000 distinct CDR3 sequences, with roughly an eighth found just once. Sequencing was done on a sample of a population of CD138-negative cells sorted from bone marrow. Every receptor here comes from a donor older than 35 with multiple myeloma.

This clonotype was seen repeatedly, ten times or more. The V gene is TRBV5-4, the J gene TRBJ2-7; TRBD1 might be the D (6 bases). The CDR3 is 13 amino acids. V lost 2 bases, J lost 5 bases, and 11 bases lay in between. The germline gives CDR1 SGHNT, CDR2 YYREEE (reference sequence). The CDR3 DNA follows: TGTGCCAGCAGCTTTACAGGGAAGGACGAGCAGTACTTC. Its translation is CASSFTGKDEQYF.

This sequence joins TRBV11-3 and TRBJ2-2, with a weak D call TRBD2 (6 bases). Trimming removed 2 bases from V and 5 bases from J, with 15 bases in between. In germline, CDR1 is SGHNT, CDR2 YENEEA. This CDR3 is built from 16 residues. The CDR3 protein is CASSLRDSPFTGELFF. CDR3 bases: TGTGCCAGCAGCTTAAGGGACTCACCTTTTACCGGGGAGCTGTTTTTT.

This clonotype was found many times. CDR3 coding DNA: TGTGCCAGCAGCCAAGAAAGTCGGGAGATCGGCTACACCTTC. Protein product: CASSQESREIGYTF. This chain joins TRBV3-1 and TRBJ1-2, with D hard to call. Germline-derived CDR1 and CDR2 are LGHDT and YNNKEL (reference sequence). The V end was cut by 0 bases, the J end by 8 bases, with 13 bases between. The length of the CDR3 is 14 residues.

This clonotype was seen at least ten times. The chain employs TRBV5-5 and TRBJ1-1; TRBD1 matches 8 bases. The germline CDR1 and CDR2 sequences are SGHKS and YYEKEE (reference sequence). J gave up 4 bases and V 2 bases, and 1 base lay outside the gene matches. The CDR3 runs to 13 residues. The CDR3 DNA reads TGTGCCAGCAGCTTTGGACAGGGCACTGAAGCTTTCTTT. Its translation is CASSFGQGTEAFF.

This clonotype has a single count. The junction and the germline gene differ at one end; a read error may be behind it. The chain uses TRBV28 and TRBJ2-3; D call uncertain. The CDR3 contains 12 residues. The germline gives CDR1 MDHEN, CDR2 SYDVKM. CDR3 protein: CASSSRTDTQYF. The CDR3, as DNA: TGTGCCAGCAGCAGCCGCACAGATACGCAGTATTTC.

Relative to its sample, this clonotype is medium-sized. The chain carries TRBV10-3 and TRBJ1-5; D is possibly TRBD1 (6 bases). Germline CDR1 ENHRY, CDR2 SYGVKD. The CDR3 has 14 amino acids. The V and J ends lost 10 bases and 0 bases respectively, with 13 bases between them. As DNA, the CDR3 is TGTGCCAGCTCGACAGGAGATAGCAATCAGCCCCAGCATTTT. Translation gives CASSTGDSNQPQHF.

The rearrangement links TRBV7-2 to TRBJ2-7; 10 bases match TRBD2. The CDR3 loop spans 16 amino acids. CDR1 is SGHTA, CDR2 FQGNSA, per germline. V was clipped by 2 bases and J by 2 bases; unmatched bases: 6. CDR3 region: CASSLSGAGGAYEQYF. CDR3 nucleotide sequence: TGTGCCAGCAGCTTAAGCGGAGCGGGAGGGGCCTACGAGCAGTACTTC.

This clonotype was counted at least ten times. The chain recombines TRBV29-1 with TRBJ1-1; perhaps TRBD1 as D (5 bases). In germline, CDR1 is SQVTM, CDR2 ANQGSEA. The CDR3 extends over 14 amino acids. With 6 bases removed from V and 4 bases from J, the gap between germline ends came to 18 bases. The CDR3 coding sequence is TGCAGCGTCGAGGGGTTGGGGGGGGGCACTGAAGCTTTCTTT. Residues: CSVEGLGGGTEAFF.